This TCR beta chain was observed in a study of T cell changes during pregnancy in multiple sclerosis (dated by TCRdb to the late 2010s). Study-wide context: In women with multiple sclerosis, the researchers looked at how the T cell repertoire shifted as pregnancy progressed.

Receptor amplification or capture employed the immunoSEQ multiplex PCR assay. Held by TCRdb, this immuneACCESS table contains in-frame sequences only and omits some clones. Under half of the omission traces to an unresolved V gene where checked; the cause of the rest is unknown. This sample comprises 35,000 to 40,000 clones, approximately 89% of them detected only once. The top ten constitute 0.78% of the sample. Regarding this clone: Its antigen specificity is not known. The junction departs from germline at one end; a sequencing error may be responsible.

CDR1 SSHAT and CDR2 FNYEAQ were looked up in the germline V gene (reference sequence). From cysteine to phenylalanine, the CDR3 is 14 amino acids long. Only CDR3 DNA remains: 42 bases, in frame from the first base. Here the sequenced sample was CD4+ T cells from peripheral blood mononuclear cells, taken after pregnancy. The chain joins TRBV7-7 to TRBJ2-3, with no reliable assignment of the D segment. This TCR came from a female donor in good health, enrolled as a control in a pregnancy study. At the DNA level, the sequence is TGTGCTAGCAGCTTAGAATCCAACACAGATACGCAGTATTTT. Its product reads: CASSLESNTDTQYF.